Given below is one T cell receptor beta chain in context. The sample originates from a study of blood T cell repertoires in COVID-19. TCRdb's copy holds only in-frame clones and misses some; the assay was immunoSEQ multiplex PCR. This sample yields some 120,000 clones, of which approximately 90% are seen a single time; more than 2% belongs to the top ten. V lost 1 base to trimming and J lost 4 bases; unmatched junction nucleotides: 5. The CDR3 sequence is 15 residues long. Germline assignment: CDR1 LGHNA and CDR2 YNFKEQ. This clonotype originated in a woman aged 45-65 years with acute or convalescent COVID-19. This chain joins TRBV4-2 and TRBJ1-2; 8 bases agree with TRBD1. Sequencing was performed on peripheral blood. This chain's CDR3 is CASSQVETGAYGYTF. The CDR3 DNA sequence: TGTGCCAGCAGCCAAGTCGAGACAGGGGCCTATGGCTACACCTTC.